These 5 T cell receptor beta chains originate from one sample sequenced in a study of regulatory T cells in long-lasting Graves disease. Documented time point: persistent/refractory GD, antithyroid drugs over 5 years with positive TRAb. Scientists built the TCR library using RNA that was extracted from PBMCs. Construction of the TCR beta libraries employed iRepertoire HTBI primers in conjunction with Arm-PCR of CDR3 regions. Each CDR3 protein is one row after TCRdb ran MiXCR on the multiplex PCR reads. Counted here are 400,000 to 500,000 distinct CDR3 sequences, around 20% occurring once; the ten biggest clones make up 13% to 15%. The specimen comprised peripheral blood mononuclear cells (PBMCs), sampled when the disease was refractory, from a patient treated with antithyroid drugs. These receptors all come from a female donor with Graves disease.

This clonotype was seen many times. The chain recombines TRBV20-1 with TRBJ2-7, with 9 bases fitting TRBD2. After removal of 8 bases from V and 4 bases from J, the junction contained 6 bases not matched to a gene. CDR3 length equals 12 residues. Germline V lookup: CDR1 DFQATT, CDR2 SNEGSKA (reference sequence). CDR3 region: CSIPGLAYEQYF. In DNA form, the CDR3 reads TGCAGTATTCCGGGACTAGCTTACGAGCAGTACTTC.

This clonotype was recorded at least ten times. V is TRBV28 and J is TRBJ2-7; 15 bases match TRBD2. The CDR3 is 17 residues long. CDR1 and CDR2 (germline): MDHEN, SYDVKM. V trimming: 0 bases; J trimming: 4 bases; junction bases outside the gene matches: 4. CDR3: CASSLWGLAGGGYEQYF. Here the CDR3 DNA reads TGTGCCAGCAGTTTATGGGGACTAGCGGGAGGAGGGTACGAGCAGTACTTC.

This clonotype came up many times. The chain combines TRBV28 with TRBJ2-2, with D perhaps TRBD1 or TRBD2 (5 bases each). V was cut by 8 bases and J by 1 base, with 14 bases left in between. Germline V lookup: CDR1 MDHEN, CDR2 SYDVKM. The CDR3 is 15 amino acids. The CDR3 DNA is TGTGCCAGCCTTTTGGGACGTCTGAACACCGGGGAGCTGTTTTTT. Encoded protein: CASLLGRLNTGELFF.

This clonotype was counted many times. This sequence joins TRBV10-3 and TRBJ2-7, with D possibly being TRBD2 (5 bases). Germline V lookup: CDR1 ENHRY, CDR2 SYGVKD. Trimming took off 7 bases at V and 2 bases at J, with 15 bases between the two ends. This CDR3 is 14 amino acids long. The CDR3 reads CAITPDEGPYEQYF. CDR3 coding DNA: TGTGCCATCACCCCGGACGAGGGCCCCTACGAGCAGTACTTC.

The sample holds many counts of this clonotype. CDR3 residues: CSARDWTPNTEAFF. The CDR3 DNA follows: TGCAGTGCTAGAGATTGGACACCGAACACTGAAGCTTTCTTT. The rearrangement joins TRBV20-1 to TRBJ1-1; a possible D gene is TRBD1 (5 bases). Trimming left V 0 bases short and J 1 base short, with 9 bases between. CDR1 is DFQATT and CDR2 is SNEGSKA in the germline V gene (reference sequence). This CDR3 is 14 amino acids long.